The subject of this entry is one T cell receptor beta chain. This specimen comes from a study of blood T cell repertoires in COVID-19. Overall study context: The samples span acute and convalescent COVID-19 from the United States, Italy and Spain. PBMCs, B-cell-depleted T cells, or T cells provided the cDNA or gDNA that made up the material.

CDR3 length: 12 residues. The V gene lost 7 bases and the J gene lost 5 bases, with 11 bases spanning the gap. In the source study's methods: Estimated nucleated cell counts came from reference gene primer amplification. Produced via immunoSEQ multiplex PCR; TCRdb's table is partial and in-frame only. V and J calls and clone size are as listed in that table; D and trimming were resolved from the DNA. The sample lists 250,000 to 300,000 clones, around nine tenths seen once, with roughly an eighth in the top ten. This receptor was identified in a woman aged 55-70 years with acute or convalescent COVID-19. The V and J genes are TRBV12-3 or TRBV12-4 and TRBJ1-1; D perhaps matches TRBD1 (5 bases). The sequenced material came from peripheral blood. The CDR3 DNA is TGTGCCAGCATACAAGGGGCGACTGAAGCTTTCTTT. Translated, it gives CASIQGATEAFF.